A selection of T cell receptor beta chains follows, all from one sample in a study of control samples from healthy donors and cancer patients. Using immunoSEQ multiplex PCR, the repertoire was profiled, and TCRdb retains in-frame clones only, with some absent. The profile shows about 130,000 clones, more than 75% of them singletons. The source material was blood. Receptor source: a man aged 18 to 30 in good health. Both conserved end residues are part of each CDR3. D genes are given only for firm matches. Size is stated for part of the rows, as once, few or many counts, or as a class when the clone is expanded.

d_gene: .; abundance: few; j_gene: TRBJ2-7; v_gene: TRBV6-5; CDR3aa: CASRPQTWSSYEQYF; CDR3nt: TGTGCCAGCCGACCCCAGACATGGAGTTCCTACGAGCAGTACTTC
d_gene: TRBD1; abundance: .; j_gene: TRBJ1-1; v_gene: TRBV7-9; CDR3aa: CASSPGDRTNTEAFF; CDR3nt: TGTGCCAGCAGCCCCGGGGACAGGACGAACACTGAAGCTTTCTTT
d_gene: .; abundance: once; j_gene: TRBJ2-7; v_gene: TRBV3-1/TRBV3-2; CDR3aa: CASSQVYEQYF; CDR3nt: TGTGCCAGCAGCCAAGTGTACGAGCAGTACTTC
d_gene: .; abundance: .; j_gene: TRBJ1-5; v_gene: TRBV12-5; CDR3aa: CASGLGGPNQPQHF; CDR3nt: TGTGCTAGTGGTTTGGGGGGCCCCAATCAGCCCCAGCATTTT
d_gene: .; abundance: .; j_gene: TRBJ2-3; v_gene: TRBV18; CDR3aa: CASSLSTGSDTQYF; CDR3nt: TGTGCCAGCTCACTATCTACGGGCTCCGATACGCAGTATTTT
d_gene: TRBD1; abundance: .; j_gene: TRBJ2-7; v_gene: TRBV30; CDR3aa: CAWSGTGVYYEQYF; CDR3nt: TGTGCCTGGAGCGGGACAGGGGTATACTACGAGCAGTACTTC
d_gene: TRBD1; abundance: .; j_gene: TRBJ1-6; v_gene: TRBV7-8; CDR3aa: CASSTGTGLRNSPLHF; CDR3nt: TGTGCCAGCAGCACAGGGACAGGGTTAAGGAATTCACCCCTCCACTTT
d_gene: .; abundance: .; j_gene: TRBJ1-2; v_gene: TRBV9; CDR3aa: CASSEAPENYGYTF; CDR3nt: TGTGCCAGCAGCGAGGCCCCCGAAAACTATGGCTACACCTTC
d_gene: .; abundance: .; j_gene: TRBJ1-5; v_gene: TRBV3-1/TRBV3-2; CDR3aa: CASSQDGIGQPQHF; CDR3nt: TGTGCCAGCAGCCAAGATGGTATTGGTCAGCCCCAGCATTTT
d_gene: .; abundance: .; j_gene: TRBJ2-7; v_gene: TRBV6-5; CDR3aa: CASRSLDNYYEQYF; CDR3nt: TGTGCCAGCAGGAGCCTGGACAACTACTACGAGCAGTACTTC
d_gene: TRBD2; abundance: .; j_gene: TRBJ2-3; v_gene: TRBV6-6; CDR3aa: CASSYGLAGGRDTQYF; CDR3nt: TGTGCCAGCAGTTACGGGCTAGCGGGAGGGAGAGATACGCAGTATTTT
d_gene: TRBD2; abundance: .; j_gene: TRBJ2-2; v_gene: TRBV19; CDR3aa: CASRNGAGGPTGELFF; CDR3nt: TGTGCCAGCCGTAACGGGGCGGGAGGGCCCACCGGGGAGCTGTTTTTT
d_gene: .; abundance: few; j_gene: TRBJ1-1; v_gene: TRBV19; CDR3aa: CASSDLLNTEAFF; CDR3nt: TGTGCCAGTAGTGACCTGCTTAACACTGAAGCTTTCTTT
d_gene: .; abundance: .; j_gene: TRBJ2-1; v_gene: TRBV27; CDR3aa: CASSLRSLSSYNEQFF; CDR3nt: TGTGCCAGCAGCCTACGAAGCCTTAGCTCCTACAATGAGCAGTTCTTC
d_gene: .; abundance: .; j_gene: TRBJ2-7; v_gene: TRBV5-4; CDR3aa: CASSLARAGRTYEQYF; CDR3nt: TGTGCCAGCAGCTTGGCCCGGGCAGGGCGGACTTACGAGCAGTACTTC
d_gene: .; abundance: .; j_gene: TRBJ1-2; v_gene: TRBV28; CDR3aa: CASSPGGELNYGYTF; CDR3nt: TGTGCCAGCAGCCCGGGGGGGGAATTGAACTATGGCTACACCTTC
d_gene: .; abundance: .; j_gene: TRBJ2-1; v_gene: TRBV6-4; CDR3aa: CASSDSWPPNEQFF; CDR3nt: TGTGCCAGCAGTGACTCTTGGCCCCCAAATGAGCAGTTCTTC